This T cell receptor (beta chain) was identified during a study of OX40 agonist ivuxolimab in advanced cancers. The study, taken as a whole, reports: Some of the lowest clonal expansion was seen in partial responders at 0.1-3.0 mg/kg.

Clones were sequenced by immunoSEQ multiplex PCR, and TCRdb holds only the in-frame ones, with some missing. The sample records roughly 38,000 clones, about 83% being singletons. Remarks on this clone: Its antigen remains unidentified.

If patients had autoimmune disease history or systemic immunosuppression, they were excluded. Sampling of blood occurred at baseline, cycle 4 day 1, and cycle 7 day 1. This CDR3 has 12 amino acids. The V gene's germline CDR1 is MNHNY and CDR2 SVGAGI (reference sequence). Trimming removed 4 bases at V and 7 bases at J, with 9 bases between. Sequenced material: CD4+ or CD8+ T cells sorted from blood, taken in a trial of the OX40 agonist ivuxolimab. V gene TRBV6-6 combines with J gene TRBJ2-3; D remains unclear. This TCR was sampled from an adult with an advanced solid tumor such as melanoma, head and neck, liver or kidney cancer. CDR3 nucleotides: TGTGCCAGCAGTTCCACGACGAATACGCAGTATTTT. This gives the protein CASSSTTNTQYF.